This is a list of T cell receptor beta chains from one sample in a study of T cell responses to AZD1222 COVID-19 vaccine. Profiled with immunoSEQ multiplex PCR; TCRdb holds only in-frame clones, not every one. The table records approximately 120,000 clones, 91% of them present only once. This sample comprised peripheral blood, obtained on day 0 of AZD1222 vaccination. The receptors here all came from an adult in good health. The CDR3 runs from the conserved cysteine through the conserved F or W. Each record gives: V gene, J gene, clone size, D gene, CDR3 protein, CDR3 DNA. The D gene is left open where the match is weak. Size is stated for part of the rows, as once, few or many counts, or as a class when the clone is expanded.

v_call: TRBV7-9
j_call: TRBJ2-5
clone_size: -
d_call: -
cdr3_aa: CASSPRLDSLGETQYF
cdr3_nt: TGTGCCAGCAGCCCGAGATTAGACAGTTTGGGGGAGACCCAGTACTTC

v_call: TRBV5-1
j_call: TRBJ1-6
clone_size: -
d_call: TRBD1
cdr3_aa: CASSLAGTGVFPYNSPLHF
cdr3_nt: TGCGCCAGCAGCTTGGCCGGGACAGGGGTGTTCCCCTATAATTCACCCCTCCACTTT

v_call: TRBV12-5
j_call: TRBJ1-1
clone_size: -
d_call: -
cdr3_aa: CASALDRYEAFF
cdr3_nt: TGTGCTAGTGCCCTGGACAGATATGAAGCTTTCTTT

v_call: TRBV6-5
j_call: TRBJ1-2
clone_size: -
d_call: -
cdr3_aa: CASSLDGRLGYTF
cdr3_nt: TGTGCCAGCAGCTTAGACGGCCGCCTTGGCTACACCTTC

v_call: TRBV7-9
j_call: TRBJ1-2
clone_size: few
d_call: -
cdr3_aa: CASSLEIGVIGYTF
cdr3_nt: TGTGCCAGCAGCTTAGAGATAGGGGTAATCGGCTACACCTTC

v_call: TRBV19
j_call: TRBJ1-2
clone_size: -
d_call: -
cdr3_aa: CASTPYGGVDGYTF
cdr3_nt: TGTGCCAGTACCCCCTATGGGGGCGTAGATGGCTACACCTTC

v_call: TRBV7-2
j_call: TRBJ2-7
clone_size: -
d_call: -
cdr3_aa: CASSLQVTPSYEQYF
cdr3_nt: TGTGCCAGCAGCTTACAGGTAACCCCTTCCTACGAGCAGTACTTC

v_call: TRBV4-2
j_call: TRBJ2-7
clone_size: -
d_call: -
cdr3_aa: CASRDTPGERYEQYF
cdr3_nt: TGTGCCAGCAGAGATACCCCAGGGGAGAGGTACGAGCAGTACTTC

v_call: TRBV27
j_call: TRBJ2-7
clone_size: -
d_call: -
cdr3_aa: CASSLSKRSGNEQYF
cdr3_nt: TGTGCCAGCAGTTTATCGAAGAGATCCGGTAACGAGCAGTACTTC

v_call: TRBV5-1
j_call: TRBJ1-2
clone_size: -
d_call: -
cdr3_aa: CASSLATVYGYTF
cdr3_nt: TGCGCCAGCAGCCTGGCGACAGTATATGGCTACACCTTC

v_call: TRBV6-5
j_call: TRBJ1-4
clone_size: -
d_call: -
cdr3_aa: CASSSSGVGNEKLFF
cdr3_nt: TGTGCCAGCAGTTCGTCAGGGGTGGGTAATGAAAAACTGTTTTTT

v_call: TRBV30
j_call: TRBJ2-7
clone_size: -
d_call: TRBD1
cdr3_aa: CAWSPAGGFYEQYF
cdr3_nt: TGTGCCTGGAGTCCCGCAGGGGGCTTCTACGAGCAGTACTTC

v_call: TRBV7-9
j_call: TRBJ1-2
clone_size: -
d_call: TRBD1
cdr3_aa: CASSFGQGPYGYTF
cdr3_nt: TGTGCCAGCAGCTTTGGACAGGGCCCATATGGCTACACCTTC

v_call: TRBV29-1
j_call: TRBJ2-7
clone_size: -
d_call: TRBD1
cdr3_aa: CSVEFETGIPYEQYF
cdr3_nt: TGCAGCGTTGAGTTCGAGACAGGGATTCCCTACGAGCAGTACTTC

v_call: TRBV7-6
j_call: TRBJ2-3
clone_size: -
d_call: TRBD1
cdr3_aa: CASSLGQGASDTQYF
cdr3_nt: TGTGCCAGCAGCTTAGGACAGGGGGCCTCAGATACGCAGTATTTT

v_call: TRBV6-2/TRBV6-3
j_call: TRBJ2-1
clone_size: -
d_call: TRBD2
cdr3_aa: CASSSLAGGGSEQFF
cdr3_nt: TGTGCCAGCAGCTCACTAGCGGGGGGCGGCAGTGAGCAGTTCTTC

v_call: TRBV28
j_call: TRBJ2-1
clone_size: -
d_call: -
cdr3_aa: CASTSRGAGVNEQFF
cdr3_nt: TGTGCCAGCACCTCACGGGGAGCAGGGGTCAATGAGCAGTTCTTC

v_call: TRBV9
j_call: TRBJ1-2
clone_size: -
d_call: TRBD1
cdr3_aa: CASSLTDRANYGYTF
cdr3_nt: TGTGCCAGCAGCCTCACGGACAGGGCAAACTATGGCTACACCTTC

v_call: TRBV10-1
j_call: TRBJ2-5
clone_size: once
d_call: -
cdr3_aa: CASSDLAGRETQYF
cdr3_nt: TGCGCCAGCAGTGATCTAGCAGGGAGGGAGACCCAGTACTTC

v_call: TRBV5-1
j_call: TRBJ2-3
clone_size: -
d_call: -
cdr3_aa: CASSLFLGAKDTQYF
cdr3_nt: TGCGCCAGCAGCTTGTTTCTGGGGGCTAAAGATACGCAGTATTTT

v_call: TRBV5-4
j_call: TRBJ1-5
clone_size: -
d_call: -
cdr3_aa: CASSLYGVNQPQHF
cdr3_nt: TGTGCCAGCAGCTTGTATGGGGTTAATCAGCCCCAGCATTTT

v_call: TRBV11-2
j_call: TRBJ2-5
clone_size: -
d_call: -
cdr3_aa: CASSLDSSRWETQYF
cdr3_nt: TGTGCCAGCAGCTTAGACTCTAGTAGATGGGAGACCCAGTACTTC

v_call: TRBV11-2
j_call: TRBJ2-3
clone_size: -
d_call: TRBD2
cdr3_aa: CASSFASGVLTDTQYF
cdr3_nt: TGTGCCAGCAGCTTTGCTAGCGGGGTCCTCACAGATACGCAGTATTTT

v_call: TRBV4-1
j_call: TRBJ2-7
clone_size: -
d_call: TRBD1
cdr3_aa: CASSSNRTGIHEQYF
cdr3_nt: TGCGCCAGCAGCTCGAACCGGACAGGGATCCACGAGCAGTACTTC

v_call: TRBV7-2
j_call: TRBJ1-1
clone_size: -
d_call: TRBD1
cdr3_aa: CASSPWTGVNTEAFF
cdr3_nt: TGTGCCAGCAGCCCATGGACAGGGGTGAACACTGAAGCTTTCTTT

v_call: TRBV7-2
j_call: TRBJ1-5
clone_size: -
d_call: TRBD1
cdr3_aa: CASSPDRDNQPQHF
cdr3_nt: TGTGCCAGCAGCCCGGACAGGGACAATCAGCCCCAGCATTTT

v_call: TRBV6-2/TRBV6-3
j_call: TRBJ2-2
clone_size: -
d_call: -
cdr3_aa: CASSYQGSGELFF
cdr3_nt: TGTGCCAGCAGTTATCAGGGCTCCGGGGAGCTGTTTTTT

v_call: TRBV12-3/TRBV12-4
j_call: TRBJ1-4
clone_size: -
d_call: -
cdr3_aa: CASSLYRDEKLFF
cdr3_nt: TGTGCCAGCAGTTTATACAGGGACGAAAAACTGTTTTTT

v_call: TRBV18
j_call: TRBJ1-1
clone_size: -
d_call: TRBD1
cdr3_aa: CASSRGQGALNTEAFF
cdr3_nt: TGTGCCAGCTCACGGGGACAGGGGGCATTGAACACTGAAGCTTTCTTT

v_call: TRBV4-3
j_call: TRBJ2-1
clone_size: -
d_call: TRBD1
cdr3_aa: CASSQIQGANEQFF
cdr3_nt: TGCGCCAGCAGCCAGATACAGGGGGCGAATGAGCAGTTCTTC

v_call: TRBV9
j_call: TRBJ2-1
clone_size: -
d_call: -
cdr3_aa: CASSVDGARVNEQFF
cdr3_nt: TGTGCCAGCAGCGTAGATGGGGCCAGGGTAAATGAGCAGTTCTTC

v_call: TRBV9
j_call: TRBJ1-2
clone_size: -
d_call: -
cdr3_aa: CASSAQGPYGYTF
cdr3_nt: TGTGCCAGCAGCGCACAGGGTCCCTATGGCTACACCTTC

v_call: TRBV6-1
j_call: TRBJ2-7
clone_size: -
d_call: TRBD1
cdr3_aa: CASSAITGTGAHEQYF
cdr3_nt: TGTGCCAGCAGTGCGATAACCGGGACAGGGGCCCACGAGCAGTACTTC

v_call: TRBV7-2
j_call: TRBJ1-5
clone_size: -
d_call: -
cdr3_aa: CASSLSGGSNQPQHF
cdr3_nt: TGTGCCAGCAGCTTGTCCGGGGGAAGCAATCAGCCCCAGCATTTT

v_call: TRBV12-5
j_call: TRBJ1-2
clone_size: once
d_call: TRBD1
cdr3_aa: CASGYHNRGALLIYGYTF
cdr3_nt: TGTGCTAGTGGTTACCATAACAGGGGCGCGCTTCTTATCTATGGCTACACCTTC

v_call: TRBV7-2
j_call: TRBJ1-6
clone_size: -
d_call: TRBD1
cdr3_aa: CASSTHLLQGAGSPLHF
cdr3_nt: TGTGCCAGCAGCACGCATCTCCTACAGGGGGCGGGATCACCCCTCCACTTT

v_call: TRBV6-5
j_call: TRBJ2-1
clone_size: -
d_call: -
cdr3_aa: CASSYSDSYNEQFF
cdr3_nt: TGTGCCAGCAGTTACTCTGACAGCTACAATGAGCAGTTCTTC

v_call: TRBV19
j_call: TRBJ1-2
clone_size: -
d_call: -
cdr3_aa: CASSPLNYGYTF
cdr3_nt: TGTGCCAGTAGTCCGCTCAACTATGGCTACACCTTC

v_call: TRBV28
j_call: TRBJ1-2
clone_size: once
d_call: TRBD1
cdr3_aa: CASSLSDRGRDGYTF
cdr3_nt: TGTGCCAGCAGTTTATCGGACAGGGGGCGGGATGGCTACACCTTC

v_call: TRBV5-4
j_call: TRBJ1-5
clone_size: -
d_call: -
cdr3_aa: CASSLAPNQPQHF
cdr3_nt: TGTGCCAGCAGCTTGGCTCCAAATCAGCCCCAGCATTTT

v_call: TRBV6-5
j_call: TRBJ1-4
clone_size: -
d_call: -
cdr3_aa: CASSYLGGEKLFF
cdr3_nt: TGTGCCAGCAGTTACCTGGGGGGGGAAAAACTGTTTTTT

v_call: TRBV7-9
j_call: TRBJ2-7
clone_size: -
d_call: TRBD1
cdr3_aa: CASSLALKGAGLHEQYF
cdr3_nt: TGTGCCAGCAGCTTAGCGCTAAAGGGGGCAGGGTTGCACGAGCAGTACTTC

v_call: TRBV21-1
j_call: TRBJ1-5
clone_size: -
d_call: -
cdr3_aa: CASSKVAGGSNQPQHF
cdr3_nt: -

v_call: TRBV30
j_call: TRBJ1-2
clone_size: -
d_call: -
cdr3_aa: CAWSVGPGRWNYGYTF
cdr3_nt: TGTGCCTGGAGTGTAGGGCCCGGGCGGTGGAACTATGGCTACACCTTC

v_call: TRBV11-3
j_call: TRBJ2-2
clone_size: few
d_call: TRBD2
cdr3_aa: CASSLRLAGETGELFF
cdr3_nt: TGTGCCAGCAGCTTAAGGCTAGCGGGTGAAACCGGGGAGCTGTTTTTT

v_call: TRBV6-2/TRBV6-3
j_call: TRBJ1-2
clone_size: -
d_call: -
cdr3_aa: CASSTTGLRGYTF
cdr3_nt: TGTGCCAGCAGTACAACAGGGCTGCGGGGCTACACCTTC

v_call: TRBV3-1/TRBV3-2
j_call: TRBJ2-1
clone_size: -
d_call: -
cdr3_aa: CASSPVGSQWVYEQFF
cdr3_nt: TGTGCCAGCAGCCCCGTGGGCTCCCAATGGGTCTATGAGCAGTTCTTC

v_call: TRBV6-2/TRBV6-3
j_call: TRBJ2-1
clone_size: -
d_call: -
cdr3_aa: CASSSRENNEQFF
cdr3_nt: TGTGCCAGCAGTAGCAGGGAGAACAATGAGCAGTTCTTC

v_call: TRBV7-2
j_call: TRBJ2-7
clone_size: -
d_call: -
cdr3_aa: CASSPGPGLYEQYF
cdr3_nt: TGTGCCAGCAGCCCTGGCCCGGGTCTCTACGAGCAGTACTTC

v_call: TRBV28
j_call: TRBJ2-1
clone_size: -
d_call: TRBD2
cdr3_aa: CASSNRGGSYNEQFF
cdr3_nt: TGTGCCAGCAGCAACCGCGGGGGGTCCTACAATGAGCAGTTCTTC

v_call: TRBV7-9
j_call: TRBJ1-6
clone_size: -
d_call: TRBD1
cdr3_aa: CASSLGDRVNSPLHF
cdr3_nt: TGTGCCAGCAGCTTAGGTGACAGGGTCAATTCACCCCTCCACTTT

v_call: TRBV7-3
j_call: TRBJ2-7
clone_size: -
d_call: TRBD2
cdr3_aa: CASSLELAGGSYEQYF
cdr3_nt: TGTGCCAGCAGCTTAGAACTAGCGGGGGGCTCCTACGAGCAGTACTTC

v_call: TRBV6-4
j_call: TRBJ1-1
clone_size: -
d_call: TRBD1
cdr3_aa: CASSVQPGQGEAFF
cdr3_nt: TGTGCCAGCAGTGTGCAACCGGGACAGGGCGAAGCTTTCTTT

v_call: TRBV5-6
j_call: TRBJ1-2
clone_size: once
d_call: -
cdr3_aa: CASSYRISGYTF
cdr3_nt: TGTGCCAGCAGCTACCGAATCAGTGGCTACACCTTC

v_call: TRBV29-1
j_call: TRBJ2-1
clone_size: once
d_call: -
cdr3_aa: CSVLAPTSSYNEQFF
cdr3_nt: TGCAGCGTTCTAGCCCCGACTAGCTCCTACAATGAGCAGTTCTTC

v_call: TRBV5-1
j_call: TRBJ2-2
clone_size: -
d_call: -
cdr3_aa: CASSLEAQGTGELFF
cdr3_nt: TGCGCCAGCAGCCTTGAGGCGCAGGGGACCGGGGAGCTGTTTTTT

v_call: TRBV4-3
j_call: TRBJ2-2
clone_size: -
d_call: -
cdr3_aa: CASSQGSGNPGELFF
cdr3_nt: TGCGCCAGCAGCCAAGGATCAGGGAACCCCGGGGAGCTGTTTTTT

v_call: TRBV5-1
j_call: TRBJ1-1
clone_size: -
d_call: -
cdr3_aa: CASSLDGRTNTEAFF
cdr3_nt: TGCGCCAGCAGCTTGGATGGACGGACGAACACTGAAGCTTTCTTT

v_call: TRBV6-5
j_call: TRBJ2-7
clone_size: -
d_call: TRBD1
cdr3_aa: CASSYPTGGKSYEQYF
cdr3_nt: TGTGCCAGCAGTTACCCGACAGGGGGCAAATCCTACGAGCAGTACTTC